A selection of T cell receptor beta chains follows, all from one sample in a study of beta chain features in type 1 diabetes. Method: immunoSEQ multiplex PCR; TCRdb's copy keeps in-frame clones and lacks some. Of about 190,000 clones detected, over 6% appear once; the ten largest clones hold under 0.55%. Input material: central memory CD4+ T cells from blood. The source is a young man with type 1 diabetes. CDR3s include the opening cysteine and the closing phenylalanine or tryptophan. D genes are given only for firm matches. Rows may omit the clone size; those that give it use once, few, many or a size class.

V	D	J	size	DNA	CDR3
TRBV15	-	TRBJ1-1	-	TGTGCCACCAGCCCCCGGACAGCCAGCGCTGAAGCTTTCTTT	CATSPRTASAEAFF
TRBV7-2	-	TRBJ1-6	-	TGTGCCAGCAGCCTAGGCCCCCAGAATTCACCCCTCCACTTT	CASSLGPQNSPLHF
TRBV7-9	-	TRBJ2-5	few	TGTGCCAGCAGCTTAGAAGTTGGAGGAGAGACCCAGTACTTC	CASSLEVGGETQYF
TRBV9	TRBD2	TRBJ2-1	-	TGTGCCAGCAGCCCCCGGACTAGCGGGTTGGGAGGTGAGCAGTTCTTC	CASSPRTSGLGGEQFF
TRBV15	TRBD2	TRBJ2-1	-	TGTGCCACCAGCACCGGACTAGCACGGCCCTACAATGAGCAGTTCTTC	CATSTGLARPYNEQFF
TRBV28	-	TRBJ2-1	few	TGTGCCAGCCGCGGCCCTGGAGCGGGCGCCTACAATGAGCAGTTCTTC	CASRGPGAGAYNEQFF
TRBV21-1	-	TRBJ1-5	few	TGTGCCAGCAGCAAAACTAGTGGCCAGCCGACCTGCAATCAGCCCCAGCATTTT	CASSKTSGQPTCNQPQHF
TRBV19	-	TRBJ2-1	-	TGTGCCAGTAGTATCGGTGGGAGTCGCAATGAGCAGTTCTTC	CASSIGGSRNEQFF
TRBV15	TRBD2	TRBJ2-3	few	TGTGCCACCAGCAGAGATCGGGCTAGCGGGGGGGCGACAGATACGCAGTATTTT	CATSRDRASGGATDTQYF
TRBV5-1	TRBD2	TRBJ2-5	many	TGCGCCAGCAGCTTGTTTACTAGCGGGATGGGGGAGACCCAGTACTTC	CASSLFTSGMGETQYF
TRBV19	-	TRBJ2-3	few	TGTGCCAGTAGTTTGCAGCCTTATCCGGGAGATACGCAGTATTTT	CASSLQPYPGDTQYF
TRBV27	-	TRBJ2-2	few	TGTGCCAGCAGTTTATCGGGCCAGGTGAACACCGGGGAGCTGTTTTTT	CASSLSGQVNTGELFF
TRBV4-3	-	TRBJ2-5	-	TGCGCCAGCAGCCAAGGACAGCGAGACGAGACCCAGTACTTC	CASSQGQRDETQYF
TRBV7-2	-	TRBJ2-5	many	TGTGCCAGCAGCTTAACGTACAGGGTTTACGAGACCCAGTACTTC	CASSLTYRVYETQYF
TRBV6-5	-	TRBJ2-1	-	TGTGCCAGCGGGCAGGGGTCCTACAATGAGCAGTTCTTC	CASGQGSYNEQFF
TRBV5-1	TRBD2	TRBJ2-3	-	TGCGCCAGCAGCTTGTTTGGCGGGAGGGCCGCAGATACGCAGTATTTT	CASSLFGGRAADTQYF
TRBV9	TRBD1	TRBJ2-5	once	TGTGCCAGCAGCCCCCGACAGGGCGGCGTTGGGTCCCAGTACTTC	CASSPRQGGVGSQYF
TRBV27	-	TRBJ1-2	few	TGTGCCAGCAGTTTAAGTGGGCGGGATGGCTACACCTTC	CASSLSGRDGYTF
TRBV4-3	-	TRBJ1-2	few	TGCGCCAGCAGCCAAGAACGGCGGCAGGGGTATGGCTACACCTTC	CASSQERRQGYGYTF
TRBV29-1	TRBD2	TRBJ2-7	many	TGCAGCGTTGGGGAGGGTCTACGCGAGCAGTACTTC	CSVGEGLREQYF